This T cell receptor (beta chain) was found in a study of blood T cell repertoires in COVID-19. Study as a whole: COVID-19 samples collected from the United States, Italy and Spain covered acute and convalescent phases. T cells, B-cell-depleted T cells, or PBMCs supplied cDNA or gDNA.

V dropped 1 base and J dropped 7; count of bases not matched to a gene: 14. The CDR3 totals 17 residues. Germline assignment: CDR1 SNHLY and CDR2 FYNNEI. Per the original data handling: Amplification of reference gene primers was used by the study to estimate nucleated cell counts. TCRdb's table, derived via immunoSEQ multiplex PCR, lists solely in-frame clones and lacks some. That table gives V, J and clone size, and the DNA gave D and trimming. The profile shows approximately 100,000 clones, roughly nine tenths of them singletons. Sequencing used peripheral blood. This sequence originates from a man aged 55 to 70 with acute or convalescent COVID-19. This chain uses TRBV2 with TRBJ2-7, with TRBD2 matching 9 bases. The CDR3 nucleotides are TGTGCCAGCAGTGAAGTGGTACTAGCGGGCTCTCCGGGGGAGCAGTACTTC. Protein sequence: CASSEVVLAGSPGEQYF.